A selection of T cell receptor beta chains follows, all from one sample in a study of cytomegalovirus exposure and HLA in healthy donors. Libraries were prepared by immunoSEQ multiplex PCR; TCRdb keeps only in-frame clonotypes and omits some of them. The data hold roughly 100,000 clones, with around 63% observed a single time. The sequenced sample consisted of PBMCs. These receptors were taken from a human donor in good health. CDR3s include the opening cysteine and the closing phenylalanine or tryptophan. The D gene is left open where the match is weak. Only some rows state a clone size, as once, few, many or a class for expanded clones.

J gene: TRBJ2-3
V gene: TRBV7-6
clone size: NA
D gene: NA
CDR3 protein: CASSPNRAPDTQYF
CDR3 DNA: TGTGCCAGCAGCCCAAACAGGGCGCCAGATACGCAGTATTTT

J gene: TRBJ2-1
V gene: TRBV25-1
clone size: NA
D gene: NA
CDR3 protein: CASSLGGRTAGLYNEQFF
CDR3 DNA: TGTGCCAGCAGTCTGGGGGGCCGGACAGCGGGATTATACAATGAGCAGTTCTTC

J gene: TRBJ2-7
V gene: TRBV4-1
clone size: few
D gene: TRBD1
CDR3 protein: CASSHYTGAYEQYF
CDR3 DNA: TGCGCCAGCAGCCATTATACAGGGGCCTACGAGCAGTACTTC

J gene: TRBJ2-1
V gene: TRBV27
clone size: NA
D gene: NA
CDR3 protein: CASSTWGDDEQFF
CDR3 DNA: TGTGCCAGCAGTACTTGGGGGGATGATGAGCAGTTCTTC

J gene: TRBJ2-1
V gene: TRBV7-9
clone size: NA
D gene: TRBD2
CDR3 protein: CASSLTSGRNNEQFF
CDR3 DNA: TGTGCCAGCAGCCTGACTAGCGGGAGAAACAATGAGCAGTTCTTC

J gene: TRBJ2-1
V gene: TRBV19
clone size: NA
D gene: TRBD2
CDR3 protein: CASSMSWTSGYNEQFF
CDR3 DNA: TGTGCCAGTAGTATGTCGTGGACTAGCGGTTACAATGAGCAGTTCTTC

J gene: TRBJ2-1
V gene: TRBV5-4
clone size: NA
D gene: TRBD1
CDR3 protein: CASSGGQGSYNEQFF
CDR3 DNA: TGTGCCAGCAGCGGAGGACAGGGTTCCTACAATGAGCAGTTCTTC

J gene: TRBJ2-3
V gene: TRBV2
clone size: few
D gene: NA
CDR3 protein: CASPKRSESTDTQYF
CDR3 DNA: TGTGCCAGCCCTAAAAGGAGCGAAAGCACAGATACGCAGTATTTT

J gene: TRBJ2-1
V gene: TRBV7-2
clone size: NA
D gene: NA
CDR3 protein: CASSFAGYNEQFF
CDR3 DNA: TGTGCCAGCAGCTTCGCGGGTTACAATGAGCAGTTCTTC

J gene: TRBJ2-3
V gene: TRBV10-1
clone size: NA
D gene: NA
CDR3 protein: CASSGETSTDTQYF
CDR3 DNA: TGCGCCAGCAGTGGAGAGACTAGCACAGATACGCAGTATTTT

J gene: TRBJ2-3
V gene: TRBV5-6
clone size: NA
D gene: NA
CDR3 protein: CASSSGWALISTDTQYF
CDR3 DNA: TGTGCCAGCAGCTCGGGGTGGGCCCTCATTAGCACAGATACGCAGTATTTT

J gene: TRBJ2-1
V gene: TRBV9
clone size: NA
D gene: NA
CDR3 protein: CASSGIGAVNEQFF
CDR3 DNA: TGTGCCAGCAGCGGGATAGGGGCGGTCAATGAGCAGTTCTTC

J gene: TRBJ2-1
V gene: TRBV5-1
clone size: NA
D gene: TRBD1
CDR3 protein: CASSLGQSYNEQFF
CDR3 DNA: TGCGCCAGCAGCCTGGGACAGTCCTACAATGAGCAGTTCTTC

J gene: TRBJ2-2
V gene: TRBV5-4
clone size: NA
D gene: TRBD2
CDR3 protein: CASSLLSGSGTGELFF
CDR3 DNA: TGTGCCAGCAGTCTACTTAGCGGGAGTGGCACCGGGGAGCTGTTTTTT

J gene: TRBJ2-1
V gene: TRBV15
clone size: NA
D gene: TRBD2
CDR3 protein: CATSRGPSGTSVQSSYNEQFF
CDR3 DNA: TGTGCCACCAGCAGAGGTCCTAGCGGGACCTCCGTCCAGAGCTCCTACAATGAGCAGTTCTTC

J gene: TRBJ1-1
V gene: TRBV19
clone size: few
D gene: TRBD1
CDR3 protein: CASSTRQGVSLNTEAFF
CDR3 DNA: TGTGCCAGTAGTACCAGACAGGGGGTATCTTTGAACACTGAAGCTTTCTTT

J gene: TRBJ2-7
V gene: TRBV28
clone size: few
D gene: NA
CDR3 protein: CASSSPSGTLPYEQYF
CDR3 DNA: TGTGCCAGCAGTTCCCCCTCCGGGACTCTACCCTACGAGCAGTACTTC

J gene: TRBJ2-7
V gene: TRBV29-1
clone size: NA
D gene: TRBD1
CDR3 protein: CSVGKGAGEQYF
CDR3 DNA: TGCAGCGTTGGGAAGGGGGCAGGCGAGCAGTACTTC

J gene: TRBJ1-2
V gene: TRBV6-1
clone size: NA
D gene: TRBD1
CDR3 protein: CASSDRTGYGYTF
CDR3 DNA: TGTGCCAGCAGTGATAGGACAGGGTATGGCTACACCTTC

J gene: TRBJ2-2
V gene: TRBV27
clone size: NA
D gene: NA
CDR3 protein: CASSLLSGELFF
CDR3 DNA: TGTGCCAGCAGTTTATTATCCGGGGAGCTGTTTTTT

J gene: TRBJ2-2
V gene: TRBV6-4
clone size: NA
D gene: TRBD2
CDR3 protein: CASSPGLAGTGELFF
CDR3 DNA: TGTGCCAGCAGTCCAGGACTAGCGGGCACCGGGGAGCTGTTTTTT

J gene: TRBJ2-7
V gene: TRBV2
clone size: NA
D gene: TRBD1
CDR3 protein: CASSEATGYYEQYF
CDR3 DNA: TGTGCCAGCAGTGAGGCGACAGGGTATTACGAGCAGTACTTC

J gene: TRBJ2-7
V gene: TRBV2
clone size: NA
D gene: NA
CDR3 protein: CASSETPRQYF
CDR3 DNA: TGTGCCAGCAGTGAAACCCCGAGGCAGTACTTC

J gene: TRBJ2-7
V gene: TRBV13
clone size: few
D gene: TRBD2
CDR3 protein: CASSLTSGRDSYEQYF
CDR3 DNA: TGTGCCAGCAGCCTAACTAGCGGCCGGGACTCCTACGAGCAGTACTTC

J gene: TRBJ2-7
V gene: TRBV6-5
clone size: NA
D gene: NA
CDR3 protein: CASSYDWTAGTYEQYF
CDR3 DNA: TGTGCCAGCAGTTACGATTGGACAGCTGGAACCTACGAGCAGTACTTC

J gene: TRBJ2-1
V gene: TRBV6-4
clone size: NA
D gene: TRBD2
CDR3 protein: CASSDASGSDEQFF
CDR3 DNA: TGTGCCAGCAGTGACGCTAGCGGGAGCGATGAGCAGTTCTTC

J gene: TRBJ2-7
V gene: TRBV7-9
clone size: once
D gene: TRBD1
CDR3 protein: CASSLRTGPEQYF
CDR3 DNA: TGTGCCAGCAGCCTCCGGACAGGGCCCGAGCAGTACTTC

J gene: TRBJ1-3
V gene: TRBV28
clone size: few
D gene: NA
CDR3 protein: CASSVAGSGNTIYF
CDR3 DNA: TGTGCCAGCAGTGTCGCGGGGTCTGGAAACACCATATATTTT

J gene: TRBJ1-1
V gene: TRBV2
clone size: few
D gene: TRBD1
CDR3 protein: CASTPGQVNTEAFF
CDR3 DNA: TGTGCCAGCACCCCGGGACAGGTAAACACTGAAGCTTTCTTT

J gene: TRBJ2-7
V gene: TRBV11-2
clone size: NA
D gene: TRBD2
CDR3 protein: CASSWTSDYYEQYF
CDR3 DNA: TGTGCCAGCAGCTGGACTAGCGATTACTACGAGCAGTACTTC

J gene: TRBJ1-5
V gene: TRBV4-1
clone size: few
D gene: NA
CDR3 protein: CASSQEWSSNQPQHF
CDR3 DNA: TGCGCCAGCAGCCAAGAGTGGAGTAGCAATCAGCCCCAGCATTTT

J gene: TRBJ2-3
V gene: TRBV7-9
clone size: NA
D gene: TRBD2
CDR3 protein: CASSLALSSGTDTQYF
CDR3 DNA: TGTGCCAGCAGCTTAGCGCTGTCTAGCGGGACAGATACGCAGTATTTT

J gene: TRBJ2-3
V gene: TRBV10-3
clone size: NA
D gene: NA
CDR3 protein: CAISGGGQGSTDTQYF
CDR3 DNA: TGTGCCATCAGTGGGGGCGGTCAGGGTAGCACAGATACGCAGTATTTT

J gene: TRBJ2-6
V gene: TRBV7-9
clone size: NA
D gene: NA
CDR3 protein: CASSLGTEGYSGANVLTF
CDR3 DNA: TGTGCCAGCAGCTTAGGAACGGAGGGATACTCTGGGGCCAACGTCCTGACTTTC

J gene: TRBJ2-7
V gene: TRBV11-2
clone size: NA
D gene: NA
CDR3 protein: CASSSPVTLAAYEQYF
CDR3 DNA: TGTGCCAGCAGCTCTCCGGTTACCCTCGCCGCCTACGAGCAGTACTTC

J gene: TRBJ2-5
V gene: TRBV5-1
clone size: NA
D gene: NA
CDR3 protein: CASSFEETQYF
CDR3 DNA: TGCGCCAGCAGCTTCGAAGAGACCCAGTACTTC

J gene: TRBJ2-7
V gene: TRBV6-1
clone size: NA
D gene: TRBD1
CDR3 protein: CASSEALGTAYEQYF
CDR3 DNA: TGTGCCAGCAGTGAAGCGCTAGGGACAGCCTACGAGCAGTACTTC

J gene: TRBJ1-1
V gene: TRBV30
clone size: NA
D gene: TRBD1
CDR3 protein: CAWDRGRVTEAFF
CDR3 DNA: TGTGCCTGGGACAGGGGAAGAGTCACTGAAGCTTTCTTT

J gene: TRBJ2-1
V gene: TRBV4-2
clone size: NA
D gene: NA
CDR3 protein: CASSPTHRADEQFF
CDR3 DNA: TGTGCCAGCAGCCCAACACACAGGGCCGATGAGCAGTTCTTC

J gene: TRBJ1-1
V gene: TRBV14
clone size: NA
D gene: NA
CDR3 protein: CASSQLRVVATEAFF
CDR3 DNA: TGTGCCAGCAGCCAACTCAGGGTGGTGGCCACTGAAGCTTTCTTT

J gene: TRBJ1-5
V gene: TRBV25-1
clone size: NA
D gene: TRBD1
CDR3 protein: CASSGSRRGNQPQHF
CDR3 DNA: TGTGCCAGCAGCGGGTCCCGCAGGGGGAATCAGCCCCAGCATTTT